The rows below give T cell receptor beta chains drawn from one sample of a study of identical twins. Using its own MiXCR run on the 5' RACE reads, TCRdb lists one record per CDR3 protein. The table shows around 550,000 distinct CDR3 sequences, with 13% to 15% occurring only once. Separately, the same data were catalogued under a study of yellow fever vaccine responses in identical twins.

Material for sequencing was CD4+ T cells sorted from blood. Every receptor here comes from a woman aged 18-30 years in good health. The CDR3 runs from the conserved cysteine through the conserved F or W. Each record gives: clone size, V gene, J gene, D gene, CDR3 protein, CDR3 DNA. The D gene is left open where the match is weak. A row's size may be missing; if present it is once, few, many or a size class.

>.|TRBV7-2|TRBJ2-2|TRBD1
CASSSSGTVFGELFF
TGTGCCAGCAGCTCTTCCGGGACAGTTTTTGGGGAGCTGTTTTTT
>many|TRBV5-1|TRBJ2-1|.
CASRLQSSYNEQFF
TGCGCCAGCAGGCTACAATCTAGCTACAATGAGCAGTTCTTC
>many|TRBV5-6|TRBJ1-5|TRBD1
CASSYRTGGPNQPQHF
TGTGCCAGCAGCTACCGGACAGGGGGACCCAATCAGCCCCAGCATTTT
>.|TRBV10-3|TRBJ2-1|.
CAILRAAANGNEQFF
TGTGCCATCCTTCGCGCAGCGGCGAACGGGAATGAGCAGTTCTTC
>.|TRBV3-1|TRBJ2-2|TRBD2
CASSQTSGVTGELFF
TGTGCCAGCAGCCAAACTAGCGGGGTCACCGGGGAGCTGTTTTTT
>.|TRBV15|TRBJ2-3|.
CATSRDPLVSDTQYF
TGTGCCACCAGCAGAGACCCTTTGGTGTCAGATACGCAGTATTTT
>.|TRBV5-1|TRBJ1-6|.
CASSSGGYNSPLHF
TGCGCCAGCAGTTCCGGAGGCTATAATTCACCCCTCCACTTT
>few|TRBV20-1|TRBJ2-2|TRBD1
CSARDIGPGTGTGELFF
TGCAGTGCTAGAGATATAGGGCCAGGGACAGGCACCGGGGAGCTGTTTTTT
>few|TRBV10-3|TRBJ2-7|.
CATRTGTETYEQYF
TGTGCCACCCGAACGGGGACGGAGACCTACGAGCAGTACTTC
>.|TRBV28|TRBJ2-3|.
CASSLIPGPRYF
TGTGCCAGCAGTCTAATTCCGGGTCCCCGATATTTT
>.|TRBV20-1|TRBJ2-1|TRBD2
CSARGFGAGGGYNEQFF
TGCAGTGCTAGAGGGTTCGGGGCGGGAGGCGGCTACAATGAGCAGTTCTTC
>few|TRBV6-5|TRBJ2-5|.
CASSYRIASETQYF
TGTGCCAGCAGTTACCGAATAGCGTCGGAGACCCAGTACTTC
>.|TRBV5-1|TRBJ1-6|.
CASSLYSGRDSPLHF
TGCGCCAGCAGCTTGTATTCCGGGAGGGATTCACCCCTCCACTTT
>.|TRBV11-2|TRBJ1-2|.
CASTTFRGPNRSAGYTF
TGTGCCAGCACCACCTTCAGGGGTCCGAACCGCTCCGCTGGCTACACCTTC
>few|TRBV20-1|TRBJ2-7|TRBD1
CSARQGAGYEQYF
TGCAGTGCCAGACAGGGGGCTGGCTACGAGCAGTACTTC
>.|TRBV12-3/TRBV12-4|TRBJ2-1|.
CACSFQGSANPSYNEQFF
TGTGCCTGCAGTTTCCAAGGGAGCGCAAATCCATCCTACAATGAGCAGTTCTTC
>.|TRBV10-3|TRBJ2-3|.
CAIQGSRGWDTQYF
TGTGCCATCCAAGGGTCAAGGGGATGGGATACGCAGTATTTT
>.|TRBV20-1|TRBJ2-2|TRBD1
CSAPGTGATGELFF
TGCAGTGCCCCCGGGACAGGGGCCACCGGGGAGCTGTTTTTT
>.|TRBV5-1|TRBJ1-3|.
CASSLVVGPGNTIYF
TGCGCCAGCAGCTTGGTAGTGGGTCCTGGAAACACCATATATTTT
>.|TRBV29-1|TRBJ2-7|TRBD2
CSVEDGSSGTYEQYF
TGCAGCGTTGAAGATGGGTCTAGCGGAACATACGAGCAGTACTTC
>few|TRBV28|TRBJ1-6|.
CASSTSGGGRGNNSPLHF
TGTGCCAGCAGTACAAGCGGCGGTGGCAGGGGAAATAATTCACCCCTCCACTTT
>many|TRBV3-1|TRBJ2-1|TRBD1
CASSHWTGMNNEQFF
TGTGCCAGCAGCCATTGGACAGGGATGAACAATGAGCAGTTCTTC
>.|TRBV6-5|TRBJ2-1|.
CASSYRGGTSSYNEQFF
TGTGCCAGCAGTTACCGGGGCGGGACCAGCTCCTACAATGAGCAGTTCTTC
>.|TRBV20-1|TRBJ2-5|.
CSADHELAETQYF
TGCAGTGCCGACCACGAGCTAGCGGAGACCCAGTACTTC
>.|TRBV5-1|TRBJ2-1|.
CASSLFPLVDNEQFF
TGCGCCAGCAGCTTGTTCCCGCTAGTGGACAATGAGCAGTTCTTC
>many|TRBV14|TRBJ2-3|.
CASSQGTGFTDTQYF
TGTGCCAGCAGCCAAGGTACAGGTTTCACAGATACGCAGTATTTT
>.|TRBV5-1|TRBJ2-3|TRBD2
CASSLTGLAGGTDTQYF
TGCGCCAGCAGCTTAACCGGACTAGCGGGAGGCACAGATACGCAGTATTTT
>.|TRBV12-3/TRBV12-4|TRBJ2-3|TRBD2
CASSSERGRPTDTQYF
TGTGCCAGCAGTTCCGAGCGGGGACGACCCACAGATACGCAGTATTTT
>few|TRBV5-1|TRBJ2-7|TRBD2
CASSPPGTSGSYEQYF
TGCGCCAGCAGCCCCCCCGGGACTAGCGGGAGCTACGAGCAGTACTTC